A single sample gave rise to the 20 T cell receptor beta chains below, sequenced in a study of CD8 T cells in Susac syndrome. With random hexamers, reverse transcription was performed on about 0.45 to 1 ug of RNA. Using its own MiXCR run on the immunoSEQ multiplex PCR reads, TCRdb lists one record per CDR3 protein. Found here are just over 300,000 distinct CDR3 sequences, 90% to 95% of them singletons; the top ten hold about 0.07%. The source material was CD4+ T cells from PBMCs. The receptors derive from a human donor with multiple sclerosis.

This chain links TRBV12-3 or TRBV12-4 with TRBJ1-5, with TRBD1 identical over 7 bases. J gave up 4 bases and V 5 bases, and 8 bases lay outside the gene matches. CDR3 length: 15 amino acids. The CDR3 reads CASSPTGQSNQPQHF. Here the CDR3 DNA reads TGTGCCAGCAGTCCGACGGGACAGAGTAATCAGCCCCAGCATTTT.

The chain has TRBV5-4 and TRBJ2-3; D is unclear. CDR1 SGHNT and CDR2 YYREEE come from the germline V gene (reference sequence). This CDR3 region has 14 residues. V was clipped by 2 bases and J by 0 bases, with 7 bases between them. In nucleotides, the CDR3 is TGTGCCAGCAGCTTAAAGGCTAGCACAGATACGCAGTATTTT. It encodes CASSLKASTDTQYF.

This clonotype was observed a few times. The chain employs TRBV2 and TRBJ1-5, with TRBD1 identical over 10 bases. Per the germline V gene, CDR1 is SNHLY and CDR2 is FYNNEI. J was trimmed by 0 bases and V by 6 bases; bases with no gene match: 11. The CDR3 consists of 18 residues. The CDR3 DNA reads TGTGCCAGCAGAGCATCCGGGACAGGGGTCCTTAGCAATCAGCCCCAGCATTTT. This codes for CASRASGTGVLSNQPQHF.

V and J are TRBV4-1 and TRBJ2-2; 14 positions agree with TRBD2. Losses at the gene ends were 0 bases for V and 1 base for J; bases not matched to a gene: 7. Germline V CDR1 and CDR2: MGHRA, YSYEKL. The CDR3 spans 20 residues. Here the CDR3 DNA reads TGCGCCAGCAGCCAAGAAAGGGGACTAGCGGGAGTAGGGAACACCGGGGAGCTGTTTTTT. It is translated as CASSQERGLAGVGNTGELFF.

The chain carries TRBV7-2 and TRBJ2-2; D tentatively reads TRBD1 or TRBD2 (5 bases each). CDR1 is SGHTA and CDR2 is FQGNSA in the germline V gene. The V end lost 7 bases, the J end lost 2 bases, and 14 bases lay between the germline ends. This CDR3 region has 15 residues. The CDR3 spells CASTRGGLNTGELFF. CDR3 nucleotides: TGTGCCAGCACCCGGGGCGGGCTTAACACCGGGGAGCTGTTTTTT.

This sequence joins TRBV7-9 and TRBJ1-3; D may be TRBD1 (6 bases). The CDR3 covers 17 residues. The ends were cut back, 4 bases at V and 0 bases at J, with 16 bases in the middle. Germline CDR1 and CDR2: SEHNR and FQNEAQ (reference sequence). CDR3 coding DNA: TGTGCCAGCAGCTCTTGGGACAAAGGACACTCTGGAAACACCATATATTTT. Its translation: CASSSWDKGHSGNTIYF.

CDR3 nucleotides: TGTGCCAGCAGCCCTAGGGGACAGGGGAGGAACGAGCAGTACTTC. It encodes CASSPRGQGRNEQYF. V is TRBV3-1 and J is TRBJ2-7; 10 bases match TRBD1. CDR3 length equals 15 residues. CDR1 LGHDT and CDR2 YNNKEL come from the germline V gene (reference sequence). After removal of 4 bases from V and 5 bases from J, the junction contained 8 bases not matched to a gene.

This chain links TRBV15 with TRBJ2-5; 7 positions match TRBD1. CDR3 length: 15 amino acids. J gave up 5 bases and V 0 bases, and 6 bases lay outside the gene matches. The germline V gene encodes CDR1 LNHNV and CDR2 YYDKDF (reference sequence). The CDR3 spells CATSRDSGGRETQYF. The CDR3 DNA is TGTGCCACCAGCAGAGATTCAGGGGGAAGGGAGACCCAGTACTTC.

The rearrangement uses TRBV5-1 and TRBJ1-3, with D perhaps matching TRBD1 (5 bases). CDR3 length: 14 residues. The V gene lost 4 bases and the J gene lost 2 bases, with 10 bases spanning the gap. Germline V gene lookup returns CDR1 SGHRS and CDR2 YFSETQ. This CDR3 reads CASSLRDPGNTIYF. CDR3 in DNA: TGCGCCAGCAGCCTCAGGGACCCTGGAAACACCATATATTTT.

CDR3 sequence (DNA): TGCAGCTACAGCGGGGGTAGCTCCTACGAGCAGTACTTC. Protein product: CSYSGGSSYEQYF. V usage is TRBV20-1 and J usage is TRBJ2-7; 8 bases fit TRBD2. Germline V gives CDR1 DFQATT, CDR2 SNEGSKA (reference sequence). CDR3 length: 13 residues.

This chain links TRBV7-9 with TRBJ2-1; a possible D gene is TRBD2 (5 bases). The CDR3 covers 17 residues. Germline loops: CDR1 SEHNR, CDR2 FQNEAQ (reference sequence). V lost 1 base, J lost 0 bases, and 13 bases lay in between. CDR3 protein: CASSLDMSGSSYNEQFF. Here the CDR3 DNA reads TGTGCCAGCAGCTTAGATATGTCGGGGAGCTCCTACAATGAGCAGTTCTTC.

CDR3 sequence: CSARPPQGFDTGELFF. DNA for the CDR3: TGCAGTGCTAGACCACCTCAAGGGTTCGACACCGGGGAGCTGTTTTTT. The chain carries TRBV20-1 and TRBJ2-2; D gene ambiguous. The CDR3 runs to 16 residues. The germline CDR1 and CDR2 sequences are DFQATT and SNEGSKA (reference sequence). The V end was cut by 2 bases, the J end by 3 bases, with 16 bases between.

This chain joins TRBV5-6 and TRBJ1-1, with D perhaps matching TRBD1 (5 bases). The germline V gene encodes CDR1 SGHDT and CDR2 YYEEEE. The CDR3 is 15 residues long. Trimming cost V 2 bases and J 5 bases, with 16 bases left between them. Written as DNA, the CDR3 is TGTGCCAGCAGCTTTGGAGGGACGGGGAATACTGAAGCTTTCTTT. This codes for CASSFGGTGNTEAFF.

This clonotype has a handful of counts. The rearrangement uses TRBV7-8 and TRBJ2-2; D gene unclear. CDR1 and CDR2 (germline): SGHVS, FQNEAQ. The V end was cut by 1 base, the J end by 8 bases, with 2 bases between. This CDR3 has 11 amino acids. Written as DNA, the CDR3 is TGTGCCAGCAGCTTAGTTGGGGAGCTGTTTTTT. Translating it yields CASSLVGELFF.

The rearrangement uses TRBV30 and TRBJ2-6, with TRBD2 identical over 7 bases. CDR3 length: 16 residues. Trimming cost V 7 bases and J 0 bases; bases outside gene matches: 9. The germline V gene has CDR1 GTSNPN and CDR2 SVGIG (reference sequence). The CDR3 spells CAFGAGLRSGANVLTF. The CDR3 DNA is TGTGCCTTTGGAGCGGGACTACGCTCTGGGGCCAACGTCCTGACTTTC.

The CDR3 region is CASSLVFSRDRGSTEAFF. Here the CDR3 DNA reads TGTGCCAGCAGCTTAGTATTTAGCCGGGACAGGGGAAGTACTGAAGCTTTCTTT. The chain combines TRBV7-9 with TRBJ1-1; 10 bases align to TRBD1. V trimming: 1 base; J trimming: 5 bases; junction bases outside the gene matches: 13. This CDR3 spans 18 amino acids. Germline V gene sequence: CDR1 SEHNR, CDR2 FQNEAQ (reference sequence). The entire variable domain, with the rest obtained from reference TRBV7-9 and TRBJ1-1, is as follows: DTGVSQNPRHKITKRGQNVTFRCDPISEHNRLYWYRQTLGQGPEFLTYFQNEAQLEKSRLLSDRFSAERPKGSFSTLEIQRTEQGDSAMYLCASSLVFSRDRGSTEAFFGQGTRLTVV.

This clonotype was found once. The chain carries TRBV7-3 and TRBJ1-6; TRBD1 might be the D (5 bases). The CDR3 contains 13 residues. CDR1 is SGHTA, CDR2 FQGTGA, per germline. V was shortened by 9 bases and J by 12 bases, with 18 bases between the two germline ends. CDR3 nucleotide sequence: TGTGCCAGTGCCCGGGACCGACCCGAACCCCTCCACTTT. It is translated as CASARDRPEPLHF.

The chain links TRBV19 to TRBJ2-1, with 7 bases that match TRBD1. V gave up 3 bases and J gave up 10 bases; unmatched junction bases: 15. The CDR3 has 16 amino acids. CDR1 and CDR2 (germline): LNHDA, SQIVND (reference sequence). The CDR3, as DNA: TGTGCCAGTAGTATGGACCGGGACAGAAGTAAAGAAGAGCAGTTCTTC. It is translated as CASSMDRDRSKEEQFF. Full variable domain (outside the CDR3, taken from reference TRBV19 and TRBJ2-1): DGGITQSPKYLFRKEGQNVTLSCEQNLNHDAMYWYRQDPGQGLRLIYYSQIVNDFQKGDIAEGYSVSREKKESFPLTVTSAQKNPTAFYLCASSMDRDRSKEEQFFGPGTRLTVL.

Only one count was recorded for this clonotype. The chain links TRBV2 to TRBJ2-5; TRBD1 might be the D (5 bases). There are 12 residues in the CDR3. In germline, CDR1 is SNHLY, CDR2 FYNNEI. V lost 5 bases and J lost 7, with 11 bases in between. The CDR3 spells CASSSGPGTQYF. CDR3 coding DNA: TGTGCCAGCAGTTCAGGGCCAGGGACCCAGTACTTC.

The chain joins TRBV12-3 or TRBV12-4 to TRBJ2-5; D is undetermined. CDR3 length: 11 amino acids. V dropped 2 bases and J dropped 5 bases, with 3 bases sitting between them. The CDR3 here is CASSLFETQYF. CDR3 nucleotide sequence: TGTGCCAGCAGTTTATTTGAGACCCAGTACTTC.